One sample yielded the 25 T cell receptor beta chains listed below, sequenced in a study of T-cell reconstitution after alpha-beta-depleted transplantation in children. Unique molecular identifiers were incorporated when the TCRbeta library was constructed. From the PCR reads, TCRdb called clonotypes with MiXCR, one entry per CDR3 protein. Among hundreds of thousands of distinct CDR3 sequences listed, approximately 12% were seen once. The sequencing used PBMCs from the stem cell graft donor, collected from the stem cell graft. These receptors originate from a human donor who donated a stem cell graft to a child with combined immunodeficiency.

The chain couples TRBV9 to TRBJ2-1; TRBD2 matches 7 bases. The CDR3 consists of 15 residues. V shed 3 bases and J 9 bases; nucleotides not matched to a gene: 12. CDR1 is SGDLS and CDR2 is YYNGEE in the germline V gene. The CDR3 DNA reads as TGTGCCAGCAGCGCCCTAGCGGATAAAGGAATTGAGCAGTTCTTC. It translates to CASSALADKGIEQFF. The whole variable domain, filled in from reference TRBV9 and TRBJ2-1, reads DSGVTQTPKHLITATGQRVTLRCSPRSGDLSVYWYQQSLDQGLQFLIQYYNGEERAKGNILERFSAQQFPDLHSELNLSSLELGDSALYFCASSALADKGIEQFFGPGTRLTVL.

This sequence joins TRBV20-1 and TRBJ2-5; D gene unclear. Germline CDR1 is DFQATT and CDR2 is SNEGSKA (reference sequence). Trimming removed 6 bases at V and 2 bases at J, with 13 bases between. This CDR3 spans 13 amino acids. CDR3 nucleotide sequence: TGCAGTGCCCAAGGGTCGGGTCAAGAGACCCAGTACTTC. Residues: CSAQGSGQETQYF.

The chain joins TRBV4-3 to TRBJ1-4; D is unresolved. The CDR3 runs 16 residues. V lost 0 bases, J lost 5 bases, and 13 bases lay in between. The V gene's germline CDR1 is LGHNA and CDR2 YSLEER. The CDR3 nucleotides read TGCGCCAGCAGCCAAGATCAGGCGGAGGCGAATGAAAAACTGTTTTTT. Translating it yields CASSQDQAEANEKLFF.

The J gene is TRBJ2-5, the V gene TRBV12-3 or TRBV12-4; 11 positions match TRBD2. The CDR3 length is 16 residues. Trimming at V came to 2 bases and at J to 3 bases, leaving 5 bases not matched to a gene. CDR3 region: CASSLTSGGPKETQYF. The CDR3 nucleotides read TGTGCCAGCAGTTTAACTAGCGGGGGCCCAAAAGAGACCCAGTACTTC.

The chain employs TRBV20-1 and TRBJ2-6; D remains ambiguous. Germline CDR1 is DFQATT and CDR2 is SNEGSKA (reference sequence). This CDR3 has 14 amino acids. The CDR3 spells CSAASGVGANVLTF. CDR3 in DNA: TGCAGCGCAGCTAGTGGGGTTGGGGCCAACGTCCTGACTTTC.

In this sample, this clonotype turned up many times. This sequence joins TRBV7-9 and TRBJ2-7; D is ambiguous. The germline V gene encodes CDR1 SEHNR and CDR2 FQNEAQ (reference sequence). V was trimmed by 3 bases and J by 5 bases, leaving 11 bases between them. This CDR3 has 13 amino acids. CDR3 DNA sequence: TGTGCCAGCAGCTTCCCCCCACGCCACGAGCAGTACTTC. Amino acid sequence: CASSFPPRHEQYF.

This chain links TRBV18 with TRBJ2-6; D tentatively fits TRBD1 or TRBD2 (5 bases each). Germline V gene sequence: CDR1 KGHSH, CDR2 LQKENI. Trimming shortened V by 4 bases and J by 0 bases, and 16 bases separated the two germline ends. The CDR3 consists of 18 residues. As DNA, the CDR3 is TGTGCCAGCTCACTTACCGGGACGGTGAGCTCTGGGGCCAACGTCCTGACTTTC. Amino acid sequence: CASSLTGTVSSGANVLTF.

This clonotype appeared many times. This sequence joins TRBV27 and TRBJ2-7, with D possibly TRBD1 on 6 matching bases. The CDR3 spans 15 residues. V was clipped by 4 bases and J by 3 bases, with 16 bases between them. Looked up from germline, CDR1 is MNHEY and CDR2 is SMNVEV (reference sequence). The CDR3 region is CASSSSGALSYEQYF. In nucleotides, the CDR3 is TGTGCCAGCAGTTCATCAGGGGCCCTAAGCTACGAGCAGTACTTC.

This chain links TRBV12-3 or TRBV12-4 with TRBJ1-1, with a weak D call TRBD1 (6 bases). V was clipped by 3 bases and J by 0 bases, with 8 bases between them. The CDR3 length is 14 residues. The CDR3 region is CASSFQGMNTEAFF. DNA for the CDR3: TGTGCCAGCAGTTTTCAGGGGATGAACACTGAAGCTTTCTTT.

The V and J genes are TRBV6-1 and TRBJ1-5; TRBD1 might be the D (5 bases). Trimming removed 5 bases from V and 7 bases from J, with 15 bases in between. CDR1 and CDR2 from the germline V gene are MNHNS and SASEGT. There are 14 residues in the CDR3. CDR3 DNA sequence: TGTGCCAGCAGTAGGGGCCCGGGGGAGCAGCCCCAGCATTTT. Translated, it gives CASSRGPGEQPQHF.

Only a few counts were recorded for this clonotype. CDR3 bases: TGTGCCAGCAGCCATCCACCCCCAGGGAGGGTAGCCAAAAACATTCAGTACTTC. It yields the protein CASSHPPPGRVAKNIQYF. The chain joins TRBV25-1 to TRBJ2-4; 7 nucleotides match TRBD2. Germline V CDR1 and CDR2: MGHDK, SYGVNS. The junction had 14 bases not matched to a gene; V was cut back by 6 bases and J by 0 bases. The CDR3 totals 18 residues.

The CDR3, as DNA: TGCAGTGCTCCGGGACAGCCTAACTATGGCTACACCTTC. It codes for CSAPGQPNYGYTF. This chain links TRBV20-1 with TRBJ1-2; 7 bases agree with TRBD1. Germline assignment: CDR1 DFQATT and CDR2 SNEGSKA (reference sequence). The length of the CDR3 is 13 residues. Unmatched junction bases numbered 3, after V lost 5 bases and J lost 0 bases.

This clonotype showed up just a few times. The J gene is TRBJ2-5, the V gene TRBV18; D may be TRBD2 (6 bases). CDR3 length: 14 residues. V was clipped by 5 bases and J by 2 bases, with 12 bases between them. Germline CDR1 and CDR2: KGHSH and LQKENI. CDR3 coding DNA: TGTGCCAGCTCAATTTTCGCGGGGCAAGAGACCCAGTACTTC. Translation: CASSIFAGQETQYF.

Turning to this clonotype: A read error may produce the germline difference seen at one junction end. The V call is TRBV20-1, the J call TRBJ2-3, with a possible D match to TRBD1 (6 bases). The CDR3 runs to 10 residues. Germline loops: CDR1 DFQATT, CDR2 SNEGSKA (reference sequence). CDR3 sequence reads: CSAGAFKGDF. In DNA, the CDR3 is TGCAGTGCGGGGGCTTTTAAGGGGGATTTT.

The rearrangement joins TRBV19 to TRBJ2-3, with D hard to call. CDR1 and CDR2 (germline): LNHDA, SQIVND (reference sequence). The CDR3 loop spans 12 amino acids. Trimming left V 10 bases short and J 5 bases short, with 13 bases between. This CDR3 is CATSRQLDTQYF. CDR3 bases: TGTGCCACCTCGCGACAATTAGATACGCAGTATTTT.

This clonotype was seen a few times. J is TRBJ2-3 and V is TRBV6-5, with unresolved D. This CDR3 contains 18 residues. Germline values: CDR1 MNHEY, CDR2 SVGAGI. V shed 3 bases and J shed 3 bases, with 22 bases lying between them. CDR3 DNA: TGTGCCAGCAGTTATCCCCTCGTCCGAGTTGAGAGAACAGATACGCAGTATTTT. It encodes CASSYPLVRVERTDTQYF.

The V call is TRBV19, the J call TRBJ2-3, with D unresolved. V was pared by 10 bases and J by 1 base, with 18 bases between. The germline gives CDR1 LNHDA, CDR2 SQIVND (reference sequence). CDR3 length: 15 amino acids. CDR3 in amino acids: CATSTTWTRTDTQYF. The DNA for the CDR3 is TGTGCCACCTCAACCACCTGGACCCGCACAGATACGCAGTATTTT.

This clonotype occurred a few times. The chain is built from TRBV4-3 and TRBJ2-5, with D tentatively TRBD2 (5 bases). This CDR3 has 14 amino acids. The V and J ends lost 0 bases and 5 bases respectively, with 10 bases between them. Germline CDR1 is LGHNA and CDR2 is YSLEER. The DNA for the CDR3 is TGCGCCAGCAGCCAAGATCCGGGGTTCGAGACCCAGTACTTC. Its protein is CASSQDPGFETQYF.

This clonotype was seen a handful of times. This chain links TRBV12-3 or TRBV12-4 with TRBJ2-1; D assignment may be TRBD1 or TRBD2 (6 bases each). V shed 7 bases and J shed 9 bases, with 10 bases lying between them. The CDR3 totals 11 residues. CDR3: CASTGGGEQFF. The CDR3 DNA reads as TGTGCCAGCACCGGAGGGGGTGAGCAGTTCTTC.

The CDR3 is CSVGGGGIEAFF. For the CDR3, the DNA is TGCAGCGTGGGAGGAGGGGGCATTGAAGCTTTCTTT. This chain uses TRBV29-1 with TRBJ1-1, with 7 nucleotides matching TRBD1. In germline, CDR1 is SQVTM, CDR2 ANQGSEA. The CDR3 consists of 12 residues. J lost 7 bases, V lost 6 bases, and 8 bases had no gene match.

The CDR3 coding sequence is TGCGCCAGCAGCTTGGACGGTCGGGGTGGCGAGCAGTACTTC. This codes for CASSLDGRGGEQYF. The gene calls are TRBV5-1 and TRBJ2-7, with a weak D call TRBD2 (5 bases). V was cut by 0 bases and J by 6 bases, with 13 bases left in between. CDR3 length: 14 residues. Germline V gene sequence: CDR1 SGHRS, CDR2 YFSETQ.

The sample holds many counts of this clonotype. This chain's CDR3 is CASSSGLAGTLGTGELFF. CDR3 bases: TGTGCCAGCAGTTCGGGACTAGCGGGGACGCTCGGCACCGGGGAGCTGTTTTTT. The gene calls are TRBV28 and TRBJ2-2, with TRBD2 matching 13 bases. CDR3 length: 18 amino acids. Germline CDR1 is MDHEN and CDR2 is SYDVKM. J was trimmed by 4 bases and V by 4 bases; bases with no gene match: 9.

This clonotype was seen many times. CDR3 sequence reads: CASSPLPGQGSYNEQFF. CDR3 coding DNA: TGTGCCAGCAGCCCCCTCCCCGGACAGGGGTCCTACAATGAGCAGTTCTTC. The V gene is TRBV7-8, the J gene TRBJ2-1; 9 bases line up with TRBD1. The germline V gene encodes CDR1 SGHVS and CDR2 FQNEAQ. The CDR3 length is 17 residues. The trim removed 5 bases at V and 1 base at J, leaving 9 bases unmatched.

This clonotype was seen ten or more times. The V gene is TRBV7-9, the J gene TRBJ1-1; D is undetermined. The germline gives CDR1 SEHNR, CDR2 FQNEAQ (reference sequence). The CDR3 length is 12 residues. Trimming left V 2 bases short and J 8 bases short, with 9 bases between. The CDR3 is CASSLRANEAFF. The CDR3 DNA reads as TGTGCCAGCAGCTTAAGGGCCAACGAAGCTTTCTTT.

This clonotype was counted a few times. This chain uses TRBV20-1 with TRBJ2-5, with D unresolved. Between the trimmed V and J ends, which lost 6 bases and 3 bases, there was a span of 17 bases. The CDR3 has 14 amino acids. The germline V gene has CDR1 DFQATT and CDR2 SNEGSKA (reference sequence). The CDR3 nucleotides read TGCAGTGCCCCCTTGCACTCCTCAAAAGAGACCCAGTACTTC. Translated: CSAPLHSSKETQYF.